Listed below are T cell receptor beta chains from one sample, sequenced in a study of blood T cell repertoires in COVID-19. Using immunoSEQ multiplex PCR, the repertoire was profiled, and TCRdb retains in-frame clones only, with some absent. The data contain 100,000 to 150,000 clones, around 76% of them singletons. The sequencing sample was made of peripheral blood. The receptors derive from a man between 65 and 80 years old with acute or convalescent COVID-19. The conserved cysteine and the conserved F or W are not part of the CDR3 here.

ASSPSSDTQY,TRBV6-6,TRBJ2-3
ASSTQANYGYT,TRBV19,TRBJ1-2
ASSLENSQETQY,TRBV7-2,TRBJ2-5
ASSIAGAHYGYT,TRBV19,TRBJ1-2
ASSTRTGGEAGYT,TRBV13,TRBJ1-2
ASSSLISGNSNQPQH,TRBV5-6,TRBJ1-5
ASSKNNRGARHYGYT,TRBV7-8,TRBJ1-2
AWSVRGDEQF,TRBV30,TRBJ2-1
ASSYGRGPQETQY,TRBV6-5,TRBJ2-5
ASSLGGFRGGGYT,TRBV7-9,TRBJ1-2
ASSVEGLAGSEQY,TRBV5-4,TRBJ2-7
ASSQAGGQEAANTIY,TRBV4-2,TRBJ1-3
ASGLALNQPQH,TRBV12-5,TRBJ1-5
ASSPAGFQYEQY,TRBV7-2,TRBJ2-7
ASSLAGVGGNQPQH,TRBV5-6,TRBJ1-5
ASSSGLGGSYEQY,TRBV18,TRBJ2-7
ASSSRRNQPQH,TRBV7-2,TRBJ1-5
ASSPGSFYGYT,TRBV5-6,TRBJ1-2
ASSLTFQSRGWSGYT,TRBV7-3,TRBJ1-2
ASSVTGIPSYNEQF,TRBV9,TRBJ2-1
ASSPRGGPGETQY,TRBV11-1,TRBJ2-5
ASSPSTGDNSPLH,TRBV18,TRBJ1-6
ASRPTGTGYEQY,TRBV5-1,TRBJ2-7
ASRLTPNYGYT,TRBV27,TRBJ1-2
ASSWGRMGIYEQY,TRBV19,TRBJ2-7
SVRQGATWGYT,TRBV29-1,TRBJ1-2
ASSAGLYGYT,TRBV9,TRBJ1-2
ASSQGEGPHYEQY,TRBV4-2,TRBJ2-7
ASSMGRTSGAYEQY,TRBV5-4,TRBJ2-7
ASSQGRISTNEKLF,TRBV4-2,TRBJ1-4
ASSLPGQGRWGDTEAF,TRBV3-1/TRBV3-2,TRBJ1-1
ASSLQGYGYT,TRBV4-3,TRBJ1-2
ATSGGSYSNNEQF,TRBV24-1,TRBJ2-1
ASSLGSQGGNEKLF,TRBV11-2,TRBJ1-4
ATAGGGGEKTQY,TRBV24-1,TRBJ2-5
ASTPGTANEKLF,TRBV19,TRBJ1-4
ASSPLAGGTGDTQY,TRBV18,TRBJ2-3
ASSERGVDEQY,TRBV7-2,TRBJ2-7
ASSFGQGTTEAF,TRBV4-1,TRBJ1-1
ASSATGSGNEQF,TRBV2,TRBJ2-1
ASSHGLGEKLF,TRBV4-1,TRBJ1-4
ASSYSTGSRETQY,TRBV6-2/TRBV6-3,TRBJ2-5
ATRGMGGSGGYT,TRBV24-1,TRBJ1-2
ASSLEVGGDYGYT,TRBV7-6,TRBJ1-2
ASSLSPGQGH,TRBV5-8,TRBJ2-5
ASSQVGSGGSPLH,TRBV4-3,TRBJ1-6
AISVYGSGGPDTQY,TRBV10-3,TRBJ2-3
ASSLGAAGLPKEY,TRBV5-1,TRBJ2-7
ASSFPLSGTTYEQY,TRBV7-2,TRBJ2-7
ASVDQGWYGYT,TRBV12-5,TRBJ1-2